These T cell receptor beta chains were read from a single sample in a study of shared clonotypes between healthy human individuals. Sequencing was performed with immunoSEQ multiplex PCR; in TCRdb, only in-frame clones are kept and a portion is missing. The sample has 550,000 to 800,000 clones, 90% seen once. Source material: memory CD8+ T cells from PBMCs. The receptors were sampled from a man between 18 and 29 years old in good health. Some clones in this sample may be carry-over from other donors' samples. The CDR3 runs from the conserved cysteine through the conserved F or W. Each record gives: CDR3 length, D gene, clone size, J gene, V gene, CDR3 protein, CDR3 DNA. The D gene is left open where the match is weak. Part of the rows lack a size; the others show once, few, many or a class for expanded clones.

len: 15
d_gene: TRBD1
abundance: once
j_gene: TRBJ2-1
v_gene: TRBV9
CDR3aa: CASSPWDRVDAEQFF
CDR3nt: TGTGCCAGCAGCCCTTGGGACAGGGTAGATGCGGAGCAGTTCTTC

len: 13
d_gene: TRBD2
abundance: -
j_gene: TRBJ2-1
v_gene: TRBV19
CDR3aa: CASSAGGVNEQFF
CDR3nt: TGTGCCAGCTCAGCGGGAGGGGTCAATGAGCAGTTCTTC

len: 15
d_gene: -
abundance: -
j_gene: TRBJ2-1
v_gene: TRBV5-6
CDR3aa: CASSTGTLSGGGQFF
CDR3nt: TGTGCCAGCAGTACGGGGACTCTTTCCGGCGGTGGGCAGTTCTTC

len: 15
d_gene: TRBD1
abundance: -
j_gene: TRBJ1-1
v_gene: TRBV4-1
CDR3aa: CASSPPGGQNTEAFF
CDR3nt: TGCGCCAGCAGCCCCCCAGGGGGACAGAACACTGAAGCTTTCTTT

len: 17
d_gene: TRBD1
abundance: -
j_gene: TRBJ2-3
v_gene: TRBV28
CDR3aa: CASSLGWAGGMTDTQYF
CDR3nt: TGTGCCAGCAGCCTGGGATGGGCAGGGGGCATGACAGATACGCAGTATTTT

len: 15
d_gene: -
abundance: -
j_gene: TRBJ2-7
v_gene: TRBV11-2
CDR3aa: CASSLGTGYPYEQYF
CDR3nt: TGTGCCAGCAGCTTAGGCACGGGGTACCCCTACGAGCAGTACTTC

len: 16
d_gene: -
abundance: -
j_gene: TRBJ1-2
v_gene: TRBV9
CDR3aa: CASSVGGEAFNYGYTF
CDR3nt: TGTGCCAGCAGCGTTGGGGGGGAAGCCTTCAACTATGGCTACACCTTC

len: 15
d_gene: -
abundance: -
j_gene: TRBJ2-7
v_gene: TRBV7-6
CDR3aa: CASSLVYSPTYEQYF
CDR3nt: TGTGCCAGCAGCTTAGTCTACTCCCCAACCTACGAGCAGTACTTC

len: 14
d_gene: -
abundance: -
j_gene: TRBJ2-7
v_gene: TRBV30
CDR3aa: CAWSPLQERYEQYF
CDR3nt: TGTGCCTGGAGTCCCTTACAAGAGCGCTACGAGCAGTACTTC

len: 17
d_gene: TRBD2
abundance: -
j_gene: TRBJ2-1
v_gene: TRBV19
CDR3aa: CASSIGPGTSDSREQFF
CDR3nt: TGTGCCAGTAGTATAGGGCCCGGGACTAGCGACTCACGTGAGCAGTTCTTC

len: 12
d_gene: -
abundance: once
j_gene: TRBJ2-2
v_gene: TRBV10-3
CDR3aa: CATRLNTGELFF
CDR3nt: TGTGCCACGCGTCTTAACACCGGGGAGCTGTTTTTT

len: 16
d_gene: -
abundance: -
j_gene: TRBJ2-1
v_gene: TRBV27
CDR3aa: CASSRNPQPSYNEQFF
CDR3nt: TGTGCCAGCAGCCGAAACCCCCAACCCTCCTACAATGAGCAGTTCTTC

len: 13
d_gene: -
abundance: -
j_gene: TRBJ1-5
v_gene: TRBV28
CDR3aa: CASSPGGNQPQHF
CDR3nt: TGTGCCAGCAGCCCGGGGGGTAATCAGCCCCAGCATTTT

len: 16
d_gene: TRBD2
abundance: -
j_gene: TRBJ2-5
v_gene: TRBV9
CDR3aa: CASSPVAGGNQETQYF
CDR3nt: TGTGCCAGCAGCCCGGTAGCGGGAGGGAATCAAGAGACCCAGTACTTC

len: 14
d_gene: -
abundance: -
j_gene: TRBJ2-5
v_gene: TRBV7-6
CDR3aa: CASSLLGGLETQYF
CDR3nt: TGTGCCAGCAGCTTATTGGGGGGGCTAGAGACCCAGTACTTC

len: 15
d_gene: TRBD2
abundance: -
j_gene: TRBJ2-5
v_gene: TRBV27
CDR3aa: CASSLSGRREETQYF
CDR3nt: TGTGCCAGCAGTTTAAGCGGGAGACGTGAAGAGACCCAGTACTTC

len: 13
d_gene: -
abundance: few
j_gene: TRBJ1-5
v_gene: TRBV7-8
CDR3aa: CASTVGVGQPQHF
CDR3nt: TGTGCCAGCACTGTGGGGGTAGGGCAGCCCCAGCATTTT

len: 12
d_gene: -
abundance: -
j_gene: TRBJ1-1
v_gene: TRBV7-9
CDR3aa: CASSRSGGEAFF
CDR3nt: TGTGCCAGCAGTAGATCCGGGGGTGAAGCTTTCTTT

len: 15
d_gene: TRBD1
abundance: -
j_gene: TRBJ2-5
v_gene: TRBV28
CDR3aa: CASSFWDRGQETQYF
CDR3nt: TGTGCCAGCAGTTTTTGGGACAGGGGCCAAGAGACCCAGTACTTC

len: 13
d_gene: -
abundance: -
j_gene: TRBJ2-3
v_gene: TRBV19
CDR3aa: CASSRSSTDTQYF
CDR3nt: TGTGCCAGTTCCAGGAGCAGCACAGATACGCAGTATTTT

len: 16
d_gene: -
abundance: -
j_gene: TRBJ2-1
v_gene: TRBV7-9
CDR3aa: CASSLRSGRAENEQFF
CDR3nt: TGTGCCAGCAGCTTAAGGAGTGGCAGGGCGGAAAATGAGCAGTTCTTC

len: 11
d_gene: -
abundance: -
j_gene: TRBJ2-7
v_gene: TRBV29-1
CDR3aa: CSGRTVYEQYF
CDR3nt: TGCAGCGGTCGGACGGTCTACGAGCAGTACTTC

len: 14
d_gene: TRBD2
abundance: -
j_gene: TRBJ2-7
v_gene: TRBV7-9
CDR3aa: CASSLGLVASEQYF
CDR3nt: TGTGCCAGCAGCCTCGGACTAGTGGCGTCCGAGCAGTACTTC

len: 17
d_gene: TRBD2
abundance: -
j_gene: TRBJ2-7
v_gene: TRBV25-1
CDR3aa: CASRGIGTSGPSYEQYF
CDR3nt: TGTGCCAGCAGGGGAATCGGGACTAGCGGACCTTCCTACGAGCAGTACTTC

len: 13
d_gene: TRBD1
abundance: -
j_gene: TRBJ2-2
v_gene: TRBV7-2
CDR3aa: CATRDRNTGELFF
CDR3nt: TGTGCAACCCGGGACAGGAACACCGGGGAGCTGTTTTTT

len: 14
d_gene: -
abundance: -
j_gene: TRBJ1-1
v_gene: TRBV9
CDR3aa: CASSARGMNTEAFF
CDR3nt: TGTGCCAGCAGCGCCCGGGGAATGAACACTGAAGCTTTCTTT

len: 13
d_gene: -
abundance: -
j_gene: TRBJ1-1
v_gene: TRBV10-1
CDR3aa: CASSDGLNTEAFF
CDR3nt: TGCGCCAGCAGTGATGGCCTGAACACTGAAGCTTTCTTT

len: 15
d_gene: TRBD2
abundance: few
j_gene: TRBJ2-7
v_gene: TRBV4-1
CDR3aa: CASSHGLAGNYEQYF
CDR3nt: TGCGCCAGCAGCCACGGACTAGCGGGGAACTACGAGCAGTACTTC

len: 18
d_gene: -
abundance: -
j_gene: TRBJ2-2
v_gene: TRBV14
CDR3aa: CASSRGFFGRVDTGELFF
CDR3nt: -

len: 15
d_gene: -
abundance: -
j_gene: TRBJ2-7
v_gene: TRBV10-2
CDR3aa: CASSVQGPGIYEQYF
CDR3nt: TGCGCCAGCAGTGTTCAGGGGCCGGGAATCTACGAGCAGTACTTC

len: 19
d_gene: TRBD2
abundance: -
j_gene: TRBJ2-3
v_gene: TRBV9
CDR3aa: CASSVGGWVSGSWSDTQYF
CDR3nt: TGTGCCAGCAGCGTAGGTGGATGGGTGAGCGGGAGCTGGTCAGATACGCAGTATTTT

len: 16
d_gene: TRBD1
abundance: -
j_gene: TRBJ1-2
v_gene: TRBV6-5
CDR3aa: CASSYSTGAYNYGYTF
CDR3nt: TGTGCCAGCAGTTACTCGACAGGGGCATACAACTATGGCTACACCTTC

len: 15
d_gene: -
abundance: -
j_gene: TRBJ1-1
v_gene: TRBV4-1
CDR3aa: CASSQDWREDTEAFF
CDR3nt: TGCGCCAGCAGCCAAGATTGGCGGGAAGACACTGAAGCTTTCTTT

len: 12
d_gene: -
abundance: -
j_gene: TRBJ2-4
v_gene: TRBV11-2
CDR3aa: CASSPGRDIQYF
CDR3nt: TGTGCCAGCAGCCCTGGGCGGGACATTCAGTACTTC

len: 20
d_gene: TRBD2
abundance: -
j_gene: TRBJ2-4
v_gene: TRBV9
CDR3aa: CASSPEGGLAEALAKNIQYF
CDR3nt: TGTGCCAGCAGCCCAGAGGGGGGACTAGCGGAAGCTCTAGCCAAAAACATTCAGTACTTC

len: 12
d_gene: -
abundance: -
j_gene: TRBJ2-1
v_gene: TRBV27
CDR3aa: CASSSFYNEQFF
CDR3nt: TGTGCCAGCAGTTCTTTCTACAATGAGCAGTTCTTC

len: 15
d_gene: -
abundance: -
j_gene: TRBJ2-1
v_gene: TRBV19
CDR3aa: CASSTFRELDNEQFF
CDR3nt: TGTGCCAGTAGTACCTTCCGGGAGTTGGACAATGAGCAGTTCTTC

len: 15
d_gene: -
abundance: few
j_gene: TRBJ1-5
v_gene: TRBV19
CDR3aa: CASSIYYMTNQPQHF
CDR3nt: TGTGCCAGTAGTATCTACTATATGACCAATCAGCCCCAGCATTTT

len: 16
d_gene: TRBD2
abundance: -
j_gene: TRBJ2-7
v_gene: TRBV5-4
CDR3aa: CASSSGLAGLSYEQYF
CDR3nt: TGTGCCAGCAGCTCGGGACTAGCGGGACTCTCCTACGAGCAGTACTTC

len: 14
d_gene: TRBD1
abundance: -
j_gene: TRBJ2-7
v_gene: TRBV6-6
CDR3aa: CASSIPGQVYEQYF
CDR3nt: TGTGCCAGCAGTATCCCGGGACAGGTCTACGAGCAGTACTTC

len: 14
d_gene: -
abundance: -
j_gene: TRBJ1-1
v_gene: TRBV5-1
CDR3aa: CASSLGSGGPGAFF
CDR3nt: TGCGCCAGCAGCTTGGGGTCCGGAGGCCCAGGGGCTTTCTTT

len: 13
d_gene: TRBD1
abundance: -
j_gene: TRBJ2-7
v_gene: TRBV28
CDR3aa: CASRLQGAREQYF
CDR3nt: TGTGCCAGCAGGTTACAGGGGGCTAGAGAGCAGTACTTC

len: 13
d_gene: -
abundance: few
j_gene: TRBJ1-2
v_gene: TRBV27
CDR3aa: CASSFGAFYGYTF
CDR3nt: TGTGCCAGCAGTTTCGGGGCTTTCTATGGCTACACCTTC

len: 11
d_gene: -
abundance: -
j_gene: TRBJ2-7
v_gene: TRBV5-6
CDR3aa: CASSLAHEQYF
CDR3nt: TGTGCCAGCAGCTTGGCCCACGAGCAGTACTTC

len: 16
d_gene: -
abundance: -
j_gene: TRBJ1-5
v_gene: TRBV27
CDR3aa: CASSLSGGRKNQPQHF
CDR3nt: TGTGCCAGCAGTTTATCGGGAGGGCGAAAGAATCAGCCCCAGCATTTT

len: 14
d_gene: -
abundance: -
j_gene: TRBJ2-7
v_gene: TRBV11-3
CDR3aa: CASSPSYGNNEQYF
CDR3nt: TGTGCCAGCAGCCCCTCCTACGGGAACAACGAGCAGTACTTC

len: 15
d_gene: -
abundance: once
j_gene: TRBJ1-3
v_gene: TRBV29-1
CDR3aa: CSVEEWGDVGNTIYF
CDR3nt: TGCAGCGTTGAAGAATGGGGGGATGTTGGAAACACCATATATTTT

len: 12
d_gene: -
abundance: -
j_gene: TRBJ2-7
v_gene: TRBV19
CDR3aa: CASTDSFYEQYF
CDR3nt: TGTGCCAGCACGGACAGCTTCTACGAGCAGTACTTC

len: 12
d_gene: -
abundance: -
j_gene: TRBJ2-7
v_gene: TRBV6-5
CDR3aa: CASSYSPTEQYF
CDR3nt: TGTGCCAGCAGTTACTCACCGACAGAGCAGTACTTC

len: 15
d_gene: -
abundance: -
j_gene: TRBJ2-7
v_gene: TRBV5-6
CDR3aa: CASSARYEISYEQYF
CDR3nt: TGTGCCAGCAGCGCTCGGTACGAAATCTCCTACGAGCAGTACTTC

len: 13
d_gene: -
abundance: -
j_gene: TRBJ2-1
v_gene: TRBV19
CDR3aa: CASSIVPGHEQFF
CDR3nt: TGTGCCAGTAGTATAGTACCTGGACATGAGCAGTTCTTC

len: 13
d_gene: TRBD1
abundance: -
j_gene: TRBJ2-2
v_gene: TRBV10-3
CDR3aa: CAIRRTGTGELFF
CDR3nt: TGTGCCATCAGACGGACAGGGACCGGGGAGCTGTTTTTT

len: 17
d_gene: TRBD2
abundance: -
j_gene: TRBJ2-7
v_gene: TRBV5-6
CDR3aa: CASTQRTGGMGLHEQYF
CDR3nt: TGTGCCAGCACCCAAAGGACGGGAGGAATGGGACTTCACGAGCAGTACTTC

len: 15
d_gene: TRBD2
abundance: -
j_gene: TRBJ2-1
v_gene: TRBV6-1
CDR3aa: CASSPIKREGIEQFF
CDR3nt: TGTGCCAGCAGCCCGATTAAGCGGGAGGGAATTGAGCAGTTCTTC

len: 15
d_gene: TRBD1
abundance: -
j_gene: TRBJ1-2
v_gene: TRBV4-2
CDR3aa: CASSQNTGEGMGVTF
CDR3nt: TGTGCCAGCAGCCAGAATACAGGGGAGGGGATGGGGGTCACCTTC

len: 15
d_gene: -
abundance: few
j_gene: TRBJ1-1
v_gene: TRBV27
CDR3aa: CASSYVHLLGTEAFF
CDR3nt: TGTGCCAGCAGTTACGTACACCTCCTCGGCACTGAAGCTTTCTTT

len: 15
d_gene: -
abundance: -
j_gene: TRBJ2-5
v_gene: TRBV7-3
CDR3aa: CASSYRGTGWETQYF
CDR3nt: TGTGCCAGCAGTTATCGCGGGACTGGTTGGGAGACCCAGTACTTC

len: 15
d_gene: -
abundance: -
j_gene: TRBJ2-5
v_gene: TRBV7-9
CDR3aa: CASSVGRGVEETQYF
CDR3nt: TGTGCCAGCAGCGTGGGTCGTGGGGTCGAAGAGACCCAGTACTTC

len: 16
d_gene: -
abundance: -
j_gene: TRBJ2-5
v_gene: TRBV15
CDR3aa: CATSSLPGIAPKTQYF
CDR3nt: TGTGCCACCAGCAGCCTGCCGGGAATAGCCCCCAAGACCCAGTACTTC